The 15 T cell receptor beta chains given below trace back to one sample, sequenced in a study of cytomegalovirus exposure and HLA in healthy donors. The PCR had 60 Vbeta and 13 Jbeta primers. Profiling relied on immunoSEQ multiplex PCR, and the TCRdb table lists in-frame clones only, not all of them. The data hold 180,000 or so clones, with over 75% observed a single time. What was sequenced was PBMCs. These receptors all come from a man aged 45 to 65 in good health and CMV-seropositive.

This clone was detected a few times. V gene TRBV6-1 combines with J gene TRBJ2-1; D perhaps matches TRBD2 (7 bases). The V gene's germline CDR1 is MNHNS and CDR2 SASEGT. The CDR3 is made up of 16 amino acids. Trimming removed 3 bases from V and 8 bases from J, with 20 bases in between. The CDR3 DNA reads as TGTGCCAGCAGTGAGCTCGTAGGAGGGGGGGCCGATGAGCAGTTCTTC. Its protein product is CASSELVGGGADEQFF.

Only a few counts were recorded for this clone. The chain recombines TRBV7-2 with TRBJ2-3, with D perhaps TRBD2 (5 bases). The germline gives CDR1 SGHTA, CDR2 FQGNSA. V lost 4 bases and J 8 bases, leaving 16 bases between the germline ends. The CDR3 runs 14 residues. The DNA of the CDR3 is TGTGCCAGCAGCTCAGGACTCCGCGATGTTACGCAGTATTTT. This encodes CASSSGLRDVTQYF.

This clone was recorded once. CDR3 sequence (DNA): TGCGCCAGCAGCTTGGTCGCAGGGATCACAGATACGCAGTATTTT. This sequence encodes CASSLVAGITDTQYF. The chain combines TRBV5-1 with TRBJ2-3; TRBD1 might be the D (5 bases). The V gene's germline CDR1 is SGHRS and CDR2 YFSETQ. CDR3 length equals 15 residues. The V and J ends lost 0 bases and 2 bases respectively, with 10 bases between them.

The chain is built from TRBV7-9 and TRBJ1-6, with D hard to call. Germline CDR1 is SEHNR and CDR2 is FQNEAQ (reference sequence). V lost 1 base and J 7 bases, leaving 14 bases between the germline ends. This CDR3 has 16 residues. The DNA for the CDR3 is TGTGCCAGCAGCTTAGGTCTCCCTACGGGGAATTCACCCCTCCACTTT. It codes for CASSLGLPTGNSPLHF.

This rearrangement joins TRBV7-2 to TRBJ2-5; 7 bases agree with TRBD2. Per the germline V gene, CDR1 is SGHTA and CDR2 is FQGNSA. J lost 2 bases, V lost 6 bases, and 9 bases had no gene match. This CDR3 comprises 15 residues. The CDR3 loop is CASRGGRGGQETQYF. Here the CDR3 DNA reads TGTGCCAGCAGGGGCGGGAGAGGTGGACAAGAGACCCAGTACTTC.

The chain links TRBV4-3 to TRBJ1-2, with TRBD1 as a possible D gene (6 bases). V was clipped by 1 base and J by 2 bases, with 8 bases between them. The germline V gene has CDR1 LGHNA and CDR2 YSLEER. The CDR3 sequence is 14 residues long. The CDR3 coding sequence is TGCGCCAGCAGCCAAGTAACAGGGAACTATGGCTACACCTTC. Its translation is CASSQVTGNYGYTF.

This clone was seen once. The chain carries TRBV5-6 and TRBJ2-5; TRBD2 is a possible D gene (5 bases). V shed 4 bases and J shed 4 bases, with 14 bases lying between them. This CDR3 region has 14 residues. Germline CDR1 and CDR2: SGHDT and YYEEEE. The CDR3 reads CASSEARGRETQYF. In nucleotides, the CDR3 is TGTGCCAGCAGCGAAGCCCGTGGGAGAGAGACCCAGTACTTC.

The CDR3 spells CASSSQGVGYGYTF. The CDR3 DNA reads TGTGCCAGCAGCTCTCAGGGGGTGGGCTATGGCTACACCTTC. V is TRBV7-8 and J is TRBJ1-2; 7 positions agree with TRBD1. Germline CDR1 SGHVS, CDR2 FQNEAQ. The V gene end was trimmed by 4 bases and the J gene end by 4 bases; junction bases not matched to a gene: 6. The CDR3 is 14 amino acids. The whole variable domain, remainder taken from reference TRBV7-8 and TRBJ1-2, is GAGVSQSPRYKVAKRGQDVALRCDPISGHVSLFWYQQALGQGPEFLTYFQNEAQLDKSGLPSDRFFAERPEGSVSTLKIQRTQQEDSAVYLCASSSQGVGYGYTFGSGTRLTVV.

This clone was counted between two and nine times. V gene TRBV7-9 combines with J gene TRBJ1-4; D gene unclear. The germline gives CDR1 SEHNR, CDR2 FQNEAQ (reference sequence). The CDR3 sequence is 12 residues long. Trimming took 2 bases from V and 7 from J, leaving 5 bases between them. CDR3 residues: CASSLTGEKLFF. In DNA form, the CDR3 reads TGTGCCAGCAGCTTAACGGGTGAAAAACTGTTTTTT.

The chain is built from TRBV5-4 and TRBJ2-7; 7 nucleotides line up with TRBD2. The germline V gene encodes CDR1 SGHNT and CDR2 YYREEE (reference sequence). The CDR3 extends over 14 amino acids. J gave up 7 bases and V 2 bases, and 9 bases lay outside the gene matches. As DNA, the CDR3 is TGTGCCAGCAGCTTAGATGGGAGGGGACTTGAGCAGTACGTC. This codes for CASSLDGRGLEQYV.

The gene calls are TRBV5-4 and TRBJ2-6, with a tentative D call TRBD1 (5 bases). The CDR3 sequence is 18 residues long. Per germline, CDR1 SGHNT and CDR2 YYREEE (reference sequence). The V end was cut by 1 base, the J end by 0 bases, with 14 bases between. For the CDR3, the DNA is TGTGCCAGCAGCTTGATGCCGACAGAGAGCTCTGGGGCCAACGTCCTGACTTTC. Protein: CASSLMPTESSGANVLTF.

This clone has more than one count but fewer than ten. CDR3 in amino acids: CASRLLAGALRTF. The DNA of the CDR3 is TGTGCCAGCAGGCTCTTAGCGGGGGCCCTGAGGACCTTC. The rearrangement joins TRBV28 to TRBJ1-2; D may be TRBD1 (6 bases). The CDR3 spans 13 residues. CDR1 and CDR2 from the germline V gene are MDHEN and SYDVKM. V gave up 6 bases and J gave up 14 bases, with 22 bases separating them.

The V call is TRBV10-2, the J call TRBJ1-2; 7 bases match TRBD1. The CDR3 extends over 15 amino acids. V trimming: 0 bases; J trimming: 4 bases; junction bases outside the gene matches: 5. From germline, CDR1 is WSHSY and CDR2 SAAADI. The CDR3 here is CASSESAGGTYGYTF. In nucleotides, the CDR3 is TGCGCCAGCAGTGAGTCGGCAGGGGGAACCTATGGCTACACCTTC.

This clone was seen a few times. The chain links TRBV11-2 to TRBJ2-7, with D possibly TRBD2 on 5 matching bases. Trimming cost V 6 bases and J 4 bases, with 13 bases left between them. This CDR3 is 13 amino acids long. Germline lookup yields CDR1 SGHAT and CDR2 FQNNGV. The CDR3 sequence: CASSSNRGYEQYF. The CDR3 bases are TGTGCCAGCAGTTCCAACCGGGGTTACGAGCAGTACTTC.

The chain has TRBV28 and TRBJ1-4, with D maybe TRBD1 (6 bases). CDR1 is MDHEN, CDR2 SYDVKM, per germline. V was cut by 7 bases and J by 6 bases, with 9 bases left in between. CDR3 length: 12 amino acids. For the CDR3, the DNA is TGTGCCAGCAAGGCAGGGGATGAAAAACTGTTTTTT. Translation: CASKAGDEKLFF.